Many counts were recorded for the clone carrying this T cell receptor beta chain. Its antigen is unidentified. V was cut by 0 bases and J by 7 bases, with 10 bases left in between. Germline V lookup: CDR1 SGDLS, CDR2 YYNGEE. CDR3 size: 14 residues. This sample is drawn from a study of T-cell reconstitution after alpha-beta-depleted transplantation in children. Regarding the study as a whole: Surviving thymic progenitors and recipient T cells were the source of high TCRbeta diversity at day 60 in some patients. At around two months after transplant, the alpha-beta T cells were reportedly derived from several hundred expanded clones that came from non-depleted graft cells. Newly generated T cells supplied most T-cell counts and diversity one year post-transplant.

Unique molecular identifiers were incorporated when the TCRbeta library was constructed. Each CDR3 protein gets one entry after TCRdb re-called the PCR reads with MiXCR. The sample has around 670,000 distinct CDR3 sequences; over 10% are singletons. The sequence was collected from a girl between 2 and 10 years old with congenital amegakaryocytic thrombocytopenia, due to receive a stem cell transplant. The rearrangement uses TRBV9 and TRBJ2-2, with unresolved D. Sample: PBMCs, taken before TCRalphabeta/CD19-depleted stem cell transplant. The CDR3 region is CASSVELRYGELFF. In nucleotides, the CDR3 is TGTGCCAGCAGCGTAGAATTGAGATACGGGGAGCTGTTTTTT.